This is a list of T cell receptor beta chains from one sample in a study of T cells in Graves' hyperthyroidism and ophthalmopathy. Via MiXCR, TCRdb re-called the multiplex PCR reads, giving one row per CDR3 protein. Counted here are about 96,000 distinct CDR3 sequences, 51% occurring once; the ten biggest clones make up roughly 26%. The sequenced sample consisted of blood. These receptors all come from a woman in her forties with Graves' hyperthyroidism. Both conserved end residues are part of each CDR3. D genes are given only for firm matches. Rows may omit the clone size; those that give it use once, few, many or a size class.

>.|TRBV25-1|TRBJ2-3|many
CASSSPRRGAGDTQYF
TGTGCCAGCAGCAGCCCCCGGAGGGGGGCAGGAGATACGCAGTATTTT
>.|TRBV28|TRBJ1-4|few
CASSPRGYEKLFF
TGTGCCAGCAGTCCCCGGGGTTATGAAAAACTGTTTTTT
>.|TRBV24-1|TRBJ1-2|.
CAASGRHNYGYTF
TGTGCCGCCAGTGGACGGCACAACTATGGCTACACCTTC
>TRBD1|TRBV24-1|TRBJ2-5|medium-sized
CATSDPRTGGETQYF
TGTGCCACCAGTGACCCCAGGACAGGGGGGGAGACCCAGTACTTC
>TRBD1|TRBV10-3|TRBJ1-1|.
CAIIGVRDRVAFF
TGTGCCATCATCGGCGTTCGGGACAGGGTGGCTTTCTTT
>TRBD2|TRBV20-1|TRBJ2-7|.
CSARSFPGLAGGISYEQYF
TGCAGTGCTAGATCCTTTCCAGGATTAGCGGGAGGTATATCCTACGAGCAGTACTTC
>TRBD1|TRBV12-3/TRBV12-4|TRBJ2-7|.
CASSLAGTGRHEQYF
TGTGCCAGCAGTTTAGCGGGGACAGGACGACACGAGCAGTACTTC
>TRBD1|TRBV6-4|TRBJ2-2|.
CASKRGLLNTGELFF
TGTGCCAGCAAGAGGGGGCTCCTGAACACCGGGGAGCTGTTTTTT
>.|TRBV20-1|TRBJ1-2|many
CSARMTGLHRGYTF
TGCAGTGCTAGGATGACAGGTCTCCACAGAGGCTACACCTTC
>.|TRBV7-9|TRBJ2-7|.
CASSRTSQGGEQYF
TGTGCCAGCAGCCGGACTTCACAGGGAGGAGAGCAGTACTTC
>.|TRBV5-6|TRBJ2-7|many
CASSFSYASYEQYF
TGTGCCAGCAGCTTCAGTTACGCTTCCTACGAGCAGTACTTC
>.|TRBV4-1|TRBJ1-1|few
CASSQAPGWTEAFF
TGCGCCAGCAGCCAAGCCCCAGGGTGGACTGAAGCTTTCTTT
>.|TRBV10-3|TRBJ1-6|many
CASRQLESPLHF
TGTGCCAGTAGACAGCTCGAATCACCCCTCCACTTT
>.|TRBV7-2|TRBJ1-5|.
CASSLDRGPEHF
TGTGCCAGCAGCTTAGATCGTGGACCCGAGCATTTT
>TRBD1|TRBV12-3/TRBV12-4|TRBJ1-2|many
CASTDQGDSAGYTF
TGTGCCAGCACCGACCAGGGGGATTCCGCTGGCTACACCTTC
>.|TRBV14|TRBJ2-2|.
CASSPGGTDNTGELFF
TGTGCCAGCAGCCCCGGCGGGACAGACAACACCGGGGAGCTGTTTTTT
>.|TRBV4-1|TRBJ1-5|.
CASSQVWGQVVEHF
TGCGCCAGCAGCCAAGTCTGGGGGCAGGTGGTCGAGCATTTT
>TRBD1|TRBV20-1|TRBJ1-1|.
CSARDPRTGEGTEAFF
TGCAGTGCTAGAGATCCTCGGACAGGGGAGGGGACAGAAGCTTTCTTT
>TRBD2|TRBV20-1|TRBJ2-7|.
CSVIAGPYYEQYF
TGCAGTGTCATAGCGGGCCCTTACTACGAGCAGTACTTC
>.|TRBV7-3|TRBJ2-7|many
CASSLGGPYEQYF
TGTGCCAGCAGCTTAGGGGGACCTTACGAGCAGTACTTC
>.|TRBV10-3|TRBJ1-2|.
CAISSTASNYGYTF
TGTGCCATCAGCAGCACGGCGAGTAACTATGGCTACACCTTC
>.|TRBV7-2|TRBJ1-3|many
CASSLSRGRGNTIYF
TGTGCCAGCAGCTTATCCCGGGGACGTGGAAACACCATATATTTT